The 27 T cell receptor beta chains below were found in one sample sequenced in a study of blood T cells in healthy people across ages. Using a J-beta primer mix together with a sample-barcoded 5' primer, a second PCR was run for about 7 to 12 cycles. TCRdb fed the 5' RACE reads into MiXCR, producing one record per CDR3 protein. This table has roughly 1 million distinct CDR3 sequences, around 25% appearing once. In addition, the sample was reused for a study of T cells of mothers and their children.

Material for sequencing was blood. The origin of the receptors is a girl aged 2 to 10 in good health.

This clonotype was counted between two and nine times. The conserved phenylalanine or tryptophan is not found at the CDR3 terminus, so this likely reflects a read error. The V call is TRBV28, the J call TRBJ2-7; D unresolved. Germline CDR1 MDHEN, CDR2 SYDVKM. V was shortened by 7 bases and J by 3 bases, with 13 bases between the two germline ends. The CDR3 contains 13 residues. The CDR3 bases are TGTGCCAGCAAAGACATCGCTAACTACGAGCAGTACCTC. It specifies CASKDIANYEQYL.

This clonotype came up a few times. The CDR3 nucleotides are TGTGCCAGCAGTTTAGAGCTGGACAGTGTGTTTTTT. This gives the protein CASSLELDSVFF. The chain carries TRBV12-3 or TRBV12-4 and TRBJ1-4, with D tentatively TRBD1 (6 bases). V shed 1 base and J shed 15 bases, with 12 bases lying between them. This CDR3 has 12 residues.

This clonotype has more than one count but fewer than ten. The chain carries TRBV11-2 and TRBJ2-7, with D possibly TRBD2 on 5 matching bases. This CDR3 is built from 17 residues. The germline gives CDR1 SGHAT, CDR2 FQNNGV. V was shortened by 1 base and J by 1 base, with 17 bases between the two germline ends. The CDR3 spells CASSLAFLGRASYEQYF. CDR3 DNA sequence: TGTGCCAGCAGCTTAGCGTTCCTAGGGCGGGCGTCCTACGAGCAGTACTTC. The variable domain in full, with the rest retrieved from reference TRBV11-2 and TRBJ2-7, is EAGVAQSPRYKIIEKRQSVAFWCNPISGHATLYWYQQILGQGPKLLIQFQNNGVVDDSQLPKDRFSAERLKGVDSTLKIQPAKLEDSAVYLCASSLAFLGRASYEQYFGPGTRLTVT.

In nucleotides, the CDR3 is TGCGCCAGCAGCCAAGTCGAGCCGTCGGAACTGTTTTTT. Residues: CASSQVEPSELFF. The gene calls are TRBV4-1 and TRBJ1-4; D unclear. In germline, CDR1 is MGHRA, CDR2 YSYEKL. This CDR3 region has 13 residues. V lost 1 base and J lost 12, with 12 bases in between.

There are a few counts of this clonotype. Here the CDR3 reads CSVERGGLAFF. In DNA, the CDR3 is TGCAGCGTTGAAAGAGGGGGTCTAGCTTTCTTT. The rearrangement uses TRBV29-1 and TRBJ1-1; D perhaps matches TRBD1 (6 bases). V lost 2 bases and J 10 bases, leaving 11 bases between the germline ends. The CDR3 has 11 amino acids. Looked up from germline, CDR1 is SQVTM and CDR2 is ANQGSEA.

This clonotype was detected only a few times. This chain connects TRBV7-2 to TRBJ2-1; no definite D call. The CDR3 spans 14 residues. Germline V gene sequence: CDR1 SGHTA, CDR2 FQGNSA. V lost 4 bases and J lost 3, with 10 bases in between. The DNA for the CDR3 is TGTGCCAGCAGCTCTCCTTACCACTACAATGAGCAGTTCTTC. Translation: CASSSPYHYNEQFF.

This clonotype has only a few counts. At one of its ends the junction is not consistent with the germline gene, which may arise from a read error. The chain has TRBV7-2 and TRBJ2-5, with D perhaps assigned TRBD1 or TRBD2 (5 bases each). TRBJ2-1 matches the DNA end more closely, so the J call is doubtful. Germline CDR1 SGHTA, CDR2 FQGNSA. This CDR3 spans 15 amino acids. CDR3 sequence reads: CASSWKTYRGDEQFF. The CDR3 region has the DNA TGTGCCAGTAGCTGGAAGACCTACCGAGGGGATGAGCAGTTCTTC.

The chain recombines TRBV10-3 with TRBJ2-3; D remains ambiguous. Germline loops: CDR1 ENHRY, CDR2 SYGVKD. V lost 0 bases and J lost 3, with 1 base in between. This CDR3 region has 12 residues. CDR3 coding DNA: TGTGCCATCAGTGAGTCAACAGATACGCAGTATTTT. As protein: CAISESTDTQYF.

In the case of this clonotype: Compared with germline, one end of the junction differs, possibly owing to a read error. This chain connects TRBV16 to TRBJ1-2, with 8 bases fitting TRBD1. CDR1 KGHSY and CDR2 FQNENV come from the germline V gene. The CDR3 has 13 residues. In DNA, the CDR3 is TGTGCCAGCAGCCCAGGGGGCTCCTATGGCTGCACCTTC. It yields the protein CASSPGGSYGCTF.

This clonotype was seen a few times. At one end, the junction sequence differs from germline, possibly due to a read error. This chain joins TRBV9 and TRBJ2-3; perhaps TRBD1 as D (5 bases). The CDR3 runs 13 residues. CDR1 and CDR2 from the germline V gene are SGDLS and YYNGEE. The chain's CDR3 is CVSRALSTDTQYF. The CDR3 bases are TGTGTCAGCAGGGCCTTATCTACAGATACGCAGTATTTT.

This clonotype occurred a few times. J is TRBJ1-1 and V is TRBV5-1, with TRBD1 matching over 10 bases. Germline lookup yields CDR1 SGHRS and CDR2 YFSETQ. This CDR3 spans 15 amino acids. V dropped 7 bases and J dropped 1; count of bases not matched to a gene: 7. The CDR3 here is CASGETGGANTEAFF. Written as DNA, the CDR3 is TGCGCCAGCGGGGAGACAGGGGGCGCGAACACTGAAGCTTTCTTT.

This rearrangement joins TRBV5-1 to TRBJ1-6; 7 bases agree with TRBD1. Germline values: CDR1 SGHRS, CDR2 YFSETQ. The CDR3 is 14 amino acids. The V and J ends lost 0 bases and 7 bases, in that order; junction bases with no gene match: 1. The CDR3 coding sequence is TGCGCCAGCAGCTTGGCAGGGGGGAATTCACCCCTCCACTTT. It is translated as CASSLAGGNSPLHF.

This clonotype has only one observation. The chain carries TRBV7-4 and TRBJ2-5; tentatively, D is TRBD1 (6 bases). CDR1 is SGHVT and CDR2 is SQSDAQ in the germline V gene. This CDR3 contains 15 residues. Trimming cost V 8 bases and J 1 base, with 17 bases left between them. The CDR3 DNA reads TGTGCCAGCCCCCGGACAGCCCCGGCCCAAGAGACCCAGTACTTC. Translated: CASPRTAPAQETQYF.

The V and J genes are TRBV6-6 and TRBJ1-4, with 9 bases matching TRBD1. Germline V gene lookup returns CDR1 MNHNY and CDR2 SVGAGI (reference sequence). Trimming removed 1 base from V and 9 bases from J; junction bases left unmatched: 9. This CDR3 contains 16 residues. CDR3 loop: CASSYFPQGQGQKLFF. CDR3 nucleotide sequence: TGTGCCAGCAGTTACTTCCCCCAGGGACAGGGCCAAAAACTGTTTTTT.

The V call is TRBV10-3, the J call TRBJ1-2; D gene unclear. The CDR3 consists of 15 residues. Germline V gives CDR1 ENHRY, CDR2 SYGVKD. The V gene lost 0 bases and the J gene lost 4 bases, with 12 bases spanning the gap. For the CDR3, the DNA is TGTGCCATCAGTGAGTCTCGGTCTCATCTCTATGGCTACACCTTC. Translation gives CAISESRSHLYGYTF.

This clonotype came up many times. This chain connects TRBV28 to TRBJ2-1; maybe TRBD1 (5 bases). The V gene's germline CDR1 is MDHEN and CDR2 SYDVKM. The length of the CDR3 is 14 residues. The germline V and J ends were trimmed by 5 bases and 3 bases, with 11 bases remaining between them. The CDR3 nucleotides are TGTGCCAGCAGTAGACAGCCAAACTACAATGAGCAGTTCTTC. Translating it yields CASSRQPNYNEQFF.

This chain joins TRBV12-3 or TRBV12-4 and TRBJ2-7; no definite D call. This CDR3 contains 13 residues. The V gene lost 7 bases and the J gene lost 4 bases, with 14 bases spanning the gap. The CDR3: CASTETLTYEQYF. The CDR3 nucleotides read TGTGCCAGCACTGAGACTCTAACTTACGAGCAGTACTTC.

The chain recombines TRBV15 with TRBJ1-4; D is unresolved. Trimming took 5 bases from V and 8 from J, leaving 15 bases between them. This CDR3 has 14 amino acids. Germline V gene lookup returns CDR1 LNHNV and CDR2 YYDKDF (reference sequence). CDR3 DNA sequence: TGTGCCACCAGCCACTTGGGGTCGGTAGAAAAACTGTTTTTT. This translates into CATSHLGSVEKLFF.

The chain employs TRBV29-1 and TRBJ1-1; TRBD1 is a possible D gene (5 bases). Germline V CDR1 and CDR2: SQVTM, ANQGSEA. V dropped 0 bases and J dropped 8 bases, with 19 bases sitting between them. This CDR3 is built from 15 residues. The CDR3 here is CSVEDLGSGADEAFF. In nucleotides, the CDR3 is TGCAGCGTTGAAGATCTTGGCAGCGGGGCAGACGAAGCTTTCTTT.

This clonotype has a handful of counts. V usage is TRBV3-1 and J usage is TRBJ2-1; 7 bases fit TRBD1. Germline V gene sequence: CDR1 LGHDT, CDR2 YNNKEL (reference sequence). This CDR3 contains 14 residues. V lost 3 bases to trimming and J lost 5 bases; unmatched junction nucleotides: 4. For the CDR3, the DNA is TGTGCCAGCAGCCAGCTGGACAGGAACAATGAGCAGTTCTTC. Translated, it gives CASSQLDRNNEQFF.

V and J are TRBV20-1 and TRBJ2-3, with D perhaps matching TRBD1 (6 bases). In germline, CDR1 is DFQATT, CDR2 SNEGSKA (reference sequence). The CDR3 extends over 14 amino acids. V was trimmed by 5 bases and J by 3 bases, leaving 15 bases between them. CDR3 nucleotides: TGCAGTGCTCCTGTCGGACAGTGGACAGATACGCAGTATTTT. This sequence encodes CSAPVGQWTDTQYF.

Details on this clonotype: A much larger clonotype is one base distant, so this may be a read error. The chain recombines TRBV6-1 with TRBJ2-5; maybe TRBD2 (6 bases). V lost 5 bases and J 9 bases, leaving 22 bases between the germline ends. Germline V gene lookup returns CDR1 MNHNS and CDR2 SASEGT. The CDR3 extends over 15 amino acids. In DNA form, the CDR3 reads TGTGCCAGCAGTCTTTGGGGGGTTTCCGCTGGGGCCCAGTACTTC. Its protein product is CASSLWGVSAGAQYF.

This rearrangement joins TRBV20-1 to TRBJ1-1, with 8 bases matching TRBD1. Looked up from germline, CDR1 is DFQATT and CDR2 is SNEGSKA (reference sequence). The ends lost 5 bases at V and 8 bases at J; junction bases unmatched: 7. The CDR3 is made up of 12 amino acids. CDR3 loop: CSALWTGPEAFF. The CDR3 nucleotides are TGCAGTGCTCTTTGGACAGGGCCCGAAGCTTTCTTT.

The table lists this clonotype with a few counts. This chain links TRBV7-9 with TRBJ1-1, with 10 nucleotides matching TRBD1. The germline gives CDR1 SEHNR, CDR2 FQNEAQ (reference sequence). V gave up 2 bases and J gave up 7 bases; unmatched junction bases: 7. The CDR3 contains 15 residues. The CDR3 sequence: CASSLPGTGEIEAFF. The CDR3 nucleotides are TGTGCCAGCAGCTTACCCGGGACAGGGGAAATTGAAGCTTTCTTT.

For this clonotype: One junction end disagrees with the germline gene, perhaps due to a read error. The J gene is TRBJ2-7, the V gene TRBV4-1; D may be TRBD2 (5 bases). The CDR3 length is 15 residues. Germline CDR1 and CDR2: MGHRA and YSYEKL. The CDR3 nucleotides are TGCGGCAGCAGCCAAGAACCGGGAAGCTCCTACGAGCAGTACTTC. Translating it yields CGSSQEPGSSYEQYF.

The CDR3 loop is CASSLNPTTDTQYF. CDR3 sequence (DNA): TGTGCCAGCAGTTTAAACCCTACCACAGATACGCAGTATTTT. The V gene is TRBV28, the J gene TRBJ2-3; D not certain. The V and J ends lost 2 bases and 2 bases respectively, with 8 bases between them. This CDR3 is 14 amino acids long. In germline, CDR1 is MDHEN, CDR2 SYDVKM.

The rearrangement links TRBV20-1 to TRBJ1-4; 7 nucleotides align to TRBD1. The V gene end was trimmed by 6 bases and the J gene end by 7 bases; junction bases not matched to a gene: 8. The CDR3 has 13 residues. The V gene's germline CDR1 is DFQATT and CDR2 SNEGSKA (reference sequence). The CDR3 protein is CSAAQGRTEKLFF. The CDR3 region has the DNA TGCAGTGCAGCACAGGGGAGGACTGAAAAACTGTTTTTT.